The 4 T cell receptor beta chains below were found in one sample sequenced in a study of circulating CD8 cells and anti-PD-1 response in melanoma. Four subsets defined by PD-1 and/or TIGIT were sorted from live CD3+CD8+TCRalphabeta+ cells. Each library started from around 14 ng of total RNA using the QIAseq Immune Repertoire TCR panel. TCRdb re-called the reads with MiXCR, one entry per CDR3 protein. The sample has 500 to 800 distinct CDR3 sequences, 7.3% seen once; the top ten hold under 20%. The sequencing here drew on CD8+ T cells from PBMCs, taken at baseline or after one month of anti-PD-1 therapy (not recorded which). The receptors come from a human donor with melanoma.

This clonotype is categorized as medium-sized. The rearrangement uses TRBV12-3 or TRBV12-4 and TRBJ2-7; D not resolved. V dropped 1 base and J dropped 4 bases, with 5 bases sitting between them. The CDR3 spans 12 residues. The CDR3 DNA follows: TGTGCCAGCAGTTTAGACCAGTACGAGCAGTACTTC. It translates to CASSLDQYEQYF.

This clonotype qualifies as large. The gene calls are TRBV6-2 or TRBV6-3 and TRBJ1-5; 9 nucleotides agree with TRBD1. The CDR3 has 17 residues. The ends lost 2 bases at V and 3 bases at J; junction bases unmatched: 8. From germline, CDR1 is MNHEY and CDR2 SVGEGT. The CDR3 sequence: CASSYLGTGWSNQPQHF. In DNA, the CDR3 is TGTGCCAGCAGTTACCTTGGGACAGGGTGGTCCAATCAGCCCCAGCATTTT.

As DNA, the CDR3 is TGTGCCAGCCTCTCGGACGTGAGAAACACCATATATTTT. Residues: CASLSDVRNTIYF. The chain uses TRBV2 and TRBJ1-3; no firm D call. The CDR3 is 13 residues long. The V and J ends lost 8 bases and 5 bases respectively, with 13 bases between them. Germline V CDR1 and CDR2: SNHLY, FYNNEI.

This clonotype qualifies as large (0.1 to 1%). CDR3 DNA sequence: TGTGCCAGTAGTAACCTTCAGGGGGCCGGGGAGCTGTTTTTT. Translating gives CASSNLQGAGELFF. V and J are TRBV19 and TRBJ2-2; TRBD1 aligns across 7 bases. This CDR3 has 14 amino acids. J lost 6 bases, V lost 4 bases, and 5 bases had no gene match. Per germline, CDR1 LNHDA and CDR2 SQIVND (reference sequence). The variable domain in full, completed from reference TRBV19 and TRBJ2-2, reads DGGITQSPKYLFRKEGQNVTLSCEQNLNHDAMYWYRQDPGQGLRLIYYSQIVNDFQKGDIAEGYSVSREKKESFPLTVTSAQKNPTAFYLCASSNLQGAGELFFGEGSRLTVL.